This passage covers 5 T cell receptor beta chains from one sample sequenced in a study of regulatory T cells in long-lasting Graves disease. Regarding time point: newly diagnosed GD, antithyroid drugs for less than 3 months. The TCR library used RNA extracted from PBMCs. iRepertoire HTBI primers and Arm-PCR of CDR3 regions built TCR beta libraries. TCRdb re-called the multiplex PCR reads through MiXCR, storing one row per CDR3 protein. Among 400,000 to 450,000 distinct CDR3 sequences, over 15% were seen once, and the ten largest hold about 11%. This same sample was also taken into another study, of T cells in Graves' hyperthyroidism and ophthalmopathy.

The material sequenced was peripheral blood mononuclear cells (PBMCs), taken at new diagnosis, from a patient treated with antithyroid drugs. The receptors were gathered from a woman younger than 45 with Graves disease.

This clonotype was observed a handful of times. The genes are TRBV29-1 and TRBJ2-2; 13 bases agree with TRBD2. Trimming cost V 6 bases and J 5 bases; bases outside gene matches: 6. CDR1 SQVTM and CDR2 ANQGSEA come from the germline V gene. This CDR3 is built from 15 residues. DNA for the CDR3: TGCAGCGTCGGACTAGCGGGAGTCCATACCGGGGAGCTGTTTTTT. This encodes CSVGLAGVHTGELFF.

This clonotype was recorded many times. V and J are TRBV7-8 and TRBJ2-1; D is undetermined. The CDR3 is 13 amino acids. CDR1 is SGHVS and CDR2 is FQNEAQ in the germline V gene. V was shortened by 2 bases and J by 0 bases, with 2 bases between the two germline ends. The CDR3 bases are TGTGCCAGCAGCTTAATCTCCTACAATGAGCAGTTCTTC. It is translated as CASSLISYNEQFF.

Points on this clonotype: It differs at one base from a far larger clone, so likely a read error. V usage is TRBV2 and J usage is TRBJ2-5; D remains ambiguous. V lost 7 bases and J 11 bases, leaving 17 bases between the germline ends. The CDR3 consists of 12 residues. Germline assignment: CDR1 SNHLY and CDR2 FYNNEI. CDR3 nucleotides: TGTGCCAGCACCAAGACGGGCAATGAGCAGTACTTC. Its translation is CASTKTGNEQYF.

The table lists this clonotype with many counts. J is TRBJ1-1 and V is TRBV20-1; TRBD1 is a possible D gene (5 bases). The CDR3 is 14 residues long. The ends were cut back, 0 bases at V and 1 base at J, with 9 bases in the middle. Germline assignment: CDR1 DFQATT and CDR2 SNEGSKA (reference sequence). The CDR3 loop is CSARDRRGNTEAFF. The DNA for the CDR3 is TGCAGTGCTAGAGATAGGAGGGGGAACACTGAAGCTTTCTTT.

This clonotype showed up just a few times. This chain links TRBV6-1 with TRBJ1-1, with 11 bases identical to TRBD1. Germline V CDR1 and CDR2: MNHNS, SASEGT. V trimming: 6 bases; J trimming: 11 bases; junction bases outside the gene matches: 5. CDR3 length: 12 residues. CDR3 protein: CASRPGTGGAFF. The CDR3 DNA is TGTGCCAGCAGACCCGGGACAGGGGGGGCTTTCTTT.